This T cell receptor (beta chain) stems from a study of T cell responses to AZD1222 COVID-19 vaccine. The protocol was immunoSEQ multiplex PCR, while the TCRdb copy is restricted to in-frame clones and leaves out a portion. Of approximately 180,000 clones in the sample, approximately 90% were seen once. The CDR3 covers 15 residues. Germline values: CDR1 ENHRY, CDR2 SYGVKD. Germline trimming cut 3 bases from V and 7 bases from J; bases unmatched to any gene: 5. V and J are TRBV10-3 and TRBJ1-6; 8 nucleotides line up with TRBD1. This material consisted of peripheral blood, taken 28 days after the second dose of the MenACWY control vaccine. This clonotype was sampled from an adult who received the MenACWY meningococcal vaccine as a control. CDR3 bases: TGTGCCATCAGTGAACAGACAGGGGACAATTCACCCCTCCACTTT. Translation gives CAISEQTGDNSPLHF.